One sample yielded the 6 T cell receptor beta chains listed below, sequenced in a study of blood T cell repertoires in COVID-19. TCRdb's copy holds only in-frame clones and misses some; the assay was immunoSEQ multiplex PCR. The data contain more than 70,000 clones, 90% of them singletons. Sequenced material: peripheral blood. All receptors derive from a woman between 18 and 29 years old with acute or convalescent COVID-19.

The CDR3: CASSRPRTSSGGYEQYF. The CDR3 bases are TGTGCCAGCAGCCGCCCGAGGACGTCTAGCGGGGGTTACGAGCAGTACTTC. The rearrangement links TRBV28 to TRBJ2-7, with 10 bases lining up with TRBD2. Germline V gene sequence: CDR1 MDHEN, CDR2 SYDVKM. CDR3 length: 17 amino acids. V shed 6 bases, J shed 4 bases, and the junction held 15 bases outside the gene matches. Together with reference TRBV28 and TRBJ2-7, the CDR3 gives the full variable domain: DVKVTQSSRYLVKRTGEKVFLECVQDMDHENMFWYRQDPGLGLRLIYFSYDVKMKEKGDIPEGYSVSREKKERFSLILESASTNQTSMYLCASSRPRTSSGGYEQYFGPGTRLTVT.

V and J are TRBV7-2 and TRBJ2-2; 9 bases fit TRBD2. CDR3 length: 17 amino acids. V was pared by 6 bases and J by 5 bases, with 13 bases of the junction left unmatched. CDR1 is SGHTA and CDR2 is FQGNSA in the germline V gene. The CDR3 reads CASRKKREADETGELFF. CDR3 bases: TGTGCCAGCAGAAAGAAGCGGGAGGCCGACGAAACCGGGGAGCTGTTTTTT.

V and J are TRBV3-1 (or the pseudogene TRBV3-2) and TRBJ2-1; 7 bases match TRBD1. The CDR3 runs 13 residues. CDR1 and CDR2 (germline): LGHDT, YNNKEL (reference sequence). Trimming cost V 6 bases and J 5 bases; bases outside gene matches: 4. For the CDR3, the DNA is TGTGCCAGCAGTCTGGACAGGAACAATGAGCAGTTCTTC. It encodes CASSLDRNNEQFF.

The rearrangement links TRBV5-1 to TRBJ1-1, with TRBD1 as a possible D gene (6 bases). Trimming took off 5 bases at V and 4 bases at J, with 15 bases between the two ends. The CDR3 is 14 residues long. Germline assignment: CDR1 SGHRS and CDR2 YFSETQ. CDR3 nucleotides: TGCGCCAGCAGTCCGAATACAGGGCCCACTGAAGCTTTCTTT. This gives the protein CASSPNTGPTEAFF.

Written as DNA, the CDR3 is TGTGCCAGCTCACACGCCGACAGGGGAAACACTGAAGCTTTCTTT. Its translation is CASSHADRGNTEAFF. This chain uses TRBV18 with TRBJ1-1; 8 bases fit TRBD1. V was pared by 4 bases and J by 2 bases, with 6 bases of the junction left unmatched. The V gene's germline CDR1 is KGHSH and CDR2 LQKENI. The CDR3 has 15 residues.

The rearrangement links TRBV6-6 to TRBJ1-3, with D hard to call. Germline V gene sequence: CDR1 MNHNY, CDR2 SVGAGI (reference sequence). The CDR3 extends over 15 amino acids. The V and J ends lost 2 bases and 0 bases respectively, with 8 bases between them. The CDR3 region is CASSYQRDSGNTIYF. CDR3 nucleotide sequence: TGTGCCAGCAGTTACCAACGAGACTCTGGAAACACCATATATTTT.